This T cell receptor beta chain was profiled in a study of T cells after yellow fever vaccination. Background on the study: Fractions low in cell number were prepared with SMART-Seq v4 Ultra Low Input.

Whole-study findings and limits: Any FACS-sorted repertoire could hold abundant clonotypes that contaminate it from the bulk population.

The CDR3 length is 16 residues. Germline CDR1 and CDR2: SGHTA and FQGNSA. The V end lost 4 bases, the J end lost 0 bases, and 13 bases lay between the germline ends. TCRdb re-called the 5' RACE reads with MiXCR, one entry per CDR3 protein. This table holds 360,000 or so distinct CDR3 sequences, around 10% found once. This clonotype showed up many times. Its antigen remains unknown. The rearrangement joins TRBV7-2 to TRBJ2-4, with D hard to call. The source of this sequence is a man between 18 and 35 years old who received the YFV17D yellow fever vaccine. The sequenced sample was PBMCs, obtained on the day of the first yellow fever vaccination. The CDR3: CASSSTPQIAKNIQYF. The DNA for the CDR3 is TGTGCCAGCAGCTCGACACCTCAAATAGCCAAAAACATTCAGTACTTC.